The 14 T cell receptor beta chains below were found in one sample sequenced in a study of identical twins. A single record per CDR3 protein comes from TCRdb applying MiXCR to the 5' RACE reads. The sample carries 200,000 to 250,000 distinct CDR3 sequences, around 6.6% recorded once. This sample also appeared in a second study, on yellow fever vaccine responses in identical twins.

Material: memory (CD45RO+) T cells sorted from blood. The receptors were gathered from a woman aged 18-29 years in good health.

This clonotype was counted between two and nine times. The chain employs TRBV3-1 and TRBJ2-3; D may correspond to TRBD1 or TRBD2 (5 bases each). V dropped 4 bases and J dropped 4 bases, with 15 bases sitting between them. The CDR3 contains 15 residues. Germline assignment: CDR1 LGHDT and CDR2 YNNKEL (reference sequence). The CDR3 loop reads CASSRAGFRADTQYF. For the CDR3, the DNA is TGTGCCAGCAGCCGCGCGGGTTTCAGGGCAGATACGCAGTATTTT.

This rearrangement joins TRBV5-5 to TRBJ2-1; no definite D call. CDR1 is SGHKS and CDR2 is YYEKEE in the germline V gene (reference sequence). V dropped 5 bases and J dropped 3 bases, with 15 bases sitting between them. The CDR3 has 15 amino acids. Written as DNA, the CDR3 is TGTGCCAGCAGTCAGGACCCAGACCACTACAATGAGCAGTTCTTC. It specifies CASSQDPDHYNEQFF.

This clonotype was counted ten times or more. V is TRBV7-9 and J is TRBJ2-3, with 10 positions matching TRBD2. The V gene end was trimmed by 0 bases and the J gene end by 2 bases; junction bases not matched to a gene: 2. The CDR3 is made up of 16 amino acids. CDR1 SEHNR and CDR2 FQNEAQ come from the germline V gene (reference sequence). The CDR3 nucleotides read TGTGCCAGCAGCTTAGCACTAGCGGGGTTCACAGATACGCAGTATTTT. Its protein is CASSLALAGFTDTQYF.

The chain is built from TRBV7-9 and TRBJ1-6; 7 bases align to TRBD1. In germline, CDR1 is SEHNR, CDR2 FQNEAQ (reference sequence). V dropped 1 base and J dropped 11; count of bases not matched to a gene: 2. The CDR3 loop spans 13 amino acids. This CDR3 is CASSLGGQAPLHF. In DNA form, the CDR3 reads TGTGCCAGCAGCTTAGGCGGACAGGCACCCCTCCACTTT.

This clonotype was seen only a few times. The CDR3 DNA reads TGTGCCAGCAGTTACTCGACTAGCGGGAGGACCTCCTACAATGAGCAGTTCTTC. Its protein is CASSYSTSGRTSYNEQFF. This chain links TRBV6-2 or TRBV6-3 with TRBJ2-1, with 13 bases fitting TRBD2. The CDR3 covers 18 residues. Germline loops: CDR1 MNHEY, CDR2 SVGEGT. The junction had 2 bases not matched to a gene; V was cut back by 0 bases and J by 0 bases.

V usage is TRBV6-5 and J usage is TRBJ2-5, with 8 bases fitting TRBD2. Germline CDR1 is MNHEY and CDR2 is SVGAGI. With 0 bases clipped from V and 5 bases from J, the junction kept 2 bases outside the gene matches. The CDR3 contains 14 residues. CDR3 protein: CASSYSTGGETQYF. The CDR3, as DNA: TGTGCCAGCAGTTACTCGACGGGGGGGGAGACCCAGTACTTC.

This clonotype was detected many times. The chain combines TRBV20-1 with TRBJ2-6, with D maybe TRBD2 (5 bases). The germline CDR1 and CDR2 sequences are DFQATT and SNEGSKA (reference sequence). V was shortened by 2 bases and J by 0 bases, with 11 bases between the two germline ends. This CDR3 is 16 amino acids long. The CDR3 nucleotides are TGCAGTGCTAGAATGTGGGGAGACTCTGGGGCCAACGTCCTGACTTTC. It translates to CSARMWGDSGANVLTF.

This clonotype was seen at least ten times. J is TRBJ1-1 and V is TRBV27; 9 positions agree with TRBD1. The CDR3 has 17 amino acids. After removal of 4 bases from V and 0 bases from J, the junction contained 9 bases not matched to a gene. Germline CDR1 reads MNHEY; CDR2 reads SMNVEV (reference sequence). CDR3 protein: CASSSGQGRAMNTEAFF. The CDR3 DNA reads TGTGCCAGCAGTTCAGGACAGGGGAGGGCTATGAACACTGAAGCTTTCTTT.

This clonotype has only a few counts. CDR3 loop: CASSLARTSDEQFF. In DNA form, the CDR3 reads TGTGCCAGCAGTTTAGCCAGGACTAGCGATGAGCAGTTCTTC. The V gene is TRBV12-3 or TRBV12-4, the J gene TRBJ2-1; 9 bases fit TRBD2. The V gene end was trimmed by 0 bases and the J gene end by 8 bases; junction bases not matched to a gene: 2. This CDR3 comprises 14 residues.

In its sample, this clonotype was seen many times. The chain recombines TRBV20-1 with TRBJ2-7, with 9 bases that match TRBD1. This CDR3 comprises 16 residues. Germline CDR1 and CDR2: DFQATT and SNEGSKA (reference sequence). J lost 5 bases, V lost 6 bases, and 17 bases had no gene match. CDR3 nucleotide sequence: TGCAGTGCCCCGAGGCAGGCCGGGACAGGGTCACACGAGCAGTACTTC. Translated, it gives CSAPRQAGTGSHEQYF.

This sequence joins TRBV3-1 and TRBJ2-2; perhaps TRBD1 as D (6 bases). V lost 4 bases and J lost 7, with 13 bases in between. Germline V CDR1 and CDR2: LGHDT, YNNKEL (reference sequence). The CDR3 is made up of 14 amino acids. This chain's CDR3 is CASSLGQGFGELFF. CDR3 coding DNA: TGTGCCAGCAGCCTCGGGCAGGGGTTCGGGGAGCTGTTTTTT.

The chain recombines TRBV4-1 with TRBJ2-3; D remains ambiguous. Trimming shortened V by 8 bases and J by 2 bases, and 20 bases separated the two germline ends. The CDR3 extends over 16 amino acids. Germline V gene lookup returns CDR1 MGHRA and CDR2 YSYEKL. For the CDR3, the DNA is TGCGCCAGCCGACCAAGGGTGGTGACTCCCACAGATACGCAGTATTTT. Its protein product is CASRPRVVTPTDTQYF.

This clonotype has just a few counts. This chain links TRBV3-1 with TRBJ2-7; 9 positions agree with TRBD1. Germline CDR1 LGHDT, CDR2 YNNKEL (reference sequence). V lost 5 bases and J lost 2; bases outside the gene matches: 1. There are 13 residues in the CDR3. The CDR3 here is CASSRQGAYEQYV. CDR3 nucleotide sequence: TGTGCCAGCAGCAGACAGGGGGCCTACGAGCAGTACGTC.

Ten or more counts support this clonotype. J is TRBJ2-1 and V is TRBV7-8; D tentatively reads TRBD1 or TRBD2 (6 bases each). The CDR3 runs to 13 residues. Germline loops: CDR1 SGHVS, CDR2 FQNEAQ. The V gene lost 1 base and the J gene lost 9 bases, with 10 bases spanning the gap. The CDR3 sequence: CASSLEGGGEQFF. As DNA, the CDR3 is TGTGCCAGCAGCTTAGAGGGGGGTGGTGAGCAGTTCTTC. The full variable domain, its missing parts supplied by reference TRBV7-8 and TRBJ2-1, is GAGVSQSPRYKVAKRGQDVALRCDPISGHVSLFWYQQALGQGPEFLTYFQNEAQLDKSGLPSDRFFAERPEGSVSTLKIQRTQQEDSAVYLCASSLEGGGEQFFGPGTRLTVL.